In this sample, the clone carrying this T cell receptor beta chain turned up once. What it binds is unknown. This sample is drawn from a study of T cell responses to AZD1222 COVID-19 vaccine. Study-level results: Baseline serology detected seropositivity in only a handful of AZD1222 recipients. Spike-wide vaccine-associated CD4 TCRs dominated at 160-218 and 743-854. Spike-specific TCR depth and breadth grew after two AZD1222 doses.

TCRdb keeps only in-frame clones here, not all; method: immunoSEQ multiplex PCR. The table records 90,000 to 100,000 clones, 88% of them present only once. The CDR3 loop spans 14 amino acids. Germline V gene data show CDR1 as SGHRS and CDR2 as YFSETQ. V was clipped by 0 bases and J by 8 bases, with 9 bases between them. The specimen was peripheral blood, collected 28 days after the second AZD1222 dose. This sequence was found in an adult who received the AZD1222 COVID-19 vaccine. The V call is TRBV5-1, the J call TRBJ1-6; D not certain. In nucleotides, the CDR3 is TGCGCCAGCAGCTTGGAGGACGGATATTCACCCCTCCACTTT. Translating gives CASSLEDGYSPLHF.